This T cell receptor (beta chain) was sequenced in a study of shared clonotypes between healthy human individuals. Overall study findings and caveats: Generation probabilities of non-shared clonotypes were lower (relative to those shared by all four donors). On the whole, naive subsets had larger estimated richness than memory subsets had.

Germline V gene sequence: CDR1 SQVTM, CDR2 ANQGSEA. The CDR3 is 12 residues long. The V and J ends lost 4 bases and 2 bases respectively, with 9 bases between them. Several immunoSEQ plates received, in even portions, the genomic DNA of each subset. Sequenced by immunoSEQ multiplex PCR; TCRdb stores in-frame clones only, minus some. The table has approximately 2.1 million clones, just over 90% seen once. Of note for this clone: Its antigen is still unknown. Other nucleotide sequences from this sample produce the same CDR3.

The clonotype originates from a man in his late teens or twenties in good health. Some clones in this sample may be carry-over from other donors' samples. The sample consisted of naive CD4+ T cells from PBMCs. The subset: CD45RA+ positively selected. The chain recombines TRBV29-1 with TRBJ2-7, with a possible D match to TRBD2 (5 bases). The CDR3 DNA reads TGCAGCGTTGTCGGCGGGCCCTACGAGCAGTACTTC. This translates into CSVVGGPYEQYF.